What follows is one TCR beta chain and its context. This entry comes from a study of T cell changes during pregnancy in multiple sclerosis. The CDR3 totals 16 residues. CDR1 is ENHRY and CDR2 is SYGVKD in the germline V gene. Trimming left V 7 bases short and J 3 bases short, with 19 bases between. Repertoires were generated with immunoSEQ multiplex PCR, while TCRdb's copy carries only in-frame clones and drops some. The profile shows approximately 37,000 clones, 80% to 90% of them singletons. This chain uses TRBV10-3 with TRBJ2-1; the D gene is possibly TRBD1 (6 bases). The clonotype comes from a female donor with multiple sclerosis, enrolled in a pregnancy study. Sequenced material: CD4+ T cells from peripheral blood mononuclear cells, taken in the first trimester of pregnancy. The CDR3, as DNA: TGTGCCATCAACGAGAGAGGTACGGGACACTACAATGAGCAGTTCTTC. It is translated as CAINERGTGHYNEQFF.